One sample yielded the 21 T cell receptor beta chains listed below, sequenced in a study of OX40 agonist ivuxolimab in advanced cancers. Method: immunoSEQ multiplex PCR; TCRdb's copy keeps in-frame clones and lacks some. The data contain about 130,000 clones, about 93% of them seen just once; the ten biggest clones take up approximately 0.99%. The specimen comprised CD4+ or CD8+ T cells sorted from blood, sampled in a trial of the OX40 agonist ivuxolimab. The source of these receptors is an adult with an advanced solid tumor such as melanoma, head and neck, liver or kidney cancer.

This chain uses TRBV19 with TRBJ1-6; 7 bases match TRBD1. Germline CDR1 is LNHDA and CDR2 is SQIVND (reference sequence). V trimming: 6 bases; J trimming: 5 bases; junction bases outside the gene matches: 7. The CDR3 length is 15 residues. The CDR3 region is CASSPDRLNNSPLHF. In nucleotides, the CDR3 is TGTGCCAGTAGCCCGGACAGGCTGAATAATTCACCCCTCCACTTT.

The chain uses TRBV11-2 and TRBJ2-7, with D hard to call. The CDR3 covers 13 residues. Looked up from germline, CDR1 is SGHAT and CDR2 is FQNNGV. V was cut by 4 bases and J by 2 bases, with 9 bases left in between. The CDR3 DNA reads TGTGCCAGCAGCTCCATCCGCACCTACGAGCAGTACTTC. Translation: CASSSIRTYEQYF.

The chain couples TRBV5-1 to TRBJ2-7; 14 nucleotides align to TRBD2. V lost 0 bases and J lost 0; bases outside the gene matches: 2. The CDR3 has 17 amino acids. Germline V gene sequence: CDR1 SGHRS, CDR2 YFSETQ. The CDR3 loop is CASSLGTSGRSSYEQYF. In DNA, the CDR3 is TGCGCCAGCAGCTTGGGGACTAGCGGGAGGAGCTCCTACGAGCAGTACTTC.

The count of this clone is one. The chain uses TRBV9 and TRBJ1-3, with D uncertain. This CDR3 has 15 residues. Trimming left V 3 bases short and J 0 bases short, with 10 bases between. Germline CDR1 and CDR2: SGDLS and YYNGEE. The chain's CDR3 is CASSASESSGNTIYF. CDR3 coding DNA: TGTGCCAGCAGCGCCTCTGAGAGCTCTGGAAACACCATATATTTT.

This clone was recorded once. The V gene is TRBV5-5, the J gene TRBJ2-4; possible D gene TRBD1, 5 bases. The CDR3 loop spans 17 amino acids. The ends were cut back, 2 bases at V and 1 base at J, with 16 bases in the middle. CDR1 is SGHKS, CDR2 YYEKEE, per germline (reference sequence). The DNA of the CDR3 is TGTGCCAGCAGCTTCCCGGGCCAGGGTAAGGCCAAAAACATTCAGTACTTC. Protein: CASSFPGQGKAKNIQYF.

The gene calls are TRBV2 and TRBJ2-7; no definite D call. Germline loops: CDR1 SNHLY, CDR2 FYNNEI. There are 12 residues in the CDR3. V dropped 6 bases and J dropped 2 bases, with 8 bases sitting between them. The CDR3 DNA is TGTGCCAGCAGCTATCCGACCTACGAGCAGTACTTC. This encodes CASSYPTYEQYF.

This rearrangement joins TRBV28 to TRBJ1-3; TRBD1 might be the D (5 bases). CDR1 is MDHEN, CDR2 SYDVKM, per germline. The V end was cut by 1 base, the J end by 4 bases, with 11 bases between. The CDR3 totals 15 residues. The CDR3 DNA is TGTGCCAGCAGTTTATCCGTGGGGGGGGGAAACACCATATATTTT. It specifies CASSLSVGGGNTIYF.

The rearrangement joins TRBV9 to TRBJ2-2; 7 positions agree with TRBD2. The length of the CDR3 is 15 residues. Germline loops: CDR1 SGDLS, CDR2 YYNGEE. Trimming removed 0 bases from V and 7 bases from J; junction bases left unmatched: 6. CDR3 sequence reads: CASSVVPTGGGELFF. The CDR3 DNA follows: TGTGCCAGCAGCGTAGTACCAACGGGGGGCGGGGAGCTGTTTTTT.

DNA of the CDR3: TGTGCCAGCAGCGTAGAATCCCTTTACAATGAGCAGTTCTTC. It yields the protein CASSVESLYNEQFF. The rearrangement joins TRBV9 to TRBJ2-1; unclear D gene. The CDR3 is 14 amino acids. Germline values: CDR1 SGDLS, CDR2 YYNGEE. Trimming stripped 0 bases from V and 4 bases from J, with 8 bases between.

The DNA of the CDR3 is TGTGCCAGCAGTTTATGGGGCAGAAGGTCCCAGAACTATGGCTACACCTTC. Amino acids: CASSLWGRRSQNYGYTF. The genes are TRBV27 and TRBJ1-2; possibly TRBD1 for D (5 bases). CDR1 is MNHEY and CDR2 is SMNVEV in the germline V gene (reference sequence). The CDR3 runs 17 residues. V was shortened by 1 base and J by 2 bases, with 17 bases between the two germline ends.

This clone was counted a single time. The V and J genes are TRBV5-4 and TRBJ2-7, with a possible D match to TRBD2 (6 bases). Looked up from germline, CDR1 is SGHNT and CDR2 is YYREEE (reference sequence). Deletions cut 4 bases from V and 4 bases from J, with 15 bases between. This CDR3 is built from 14 residues. The CDR3 region has the DNA TGTGCCAGCAGCATAGGGACTCGGGGATACGAGCAGTACTTC. It is translated as CASSIGTRGYEQYF.

The V gene is TRBV30, the J gene TRBJ2-3, with TRBD2 matching 12 bases. CDR3 size: 15 residues. Trimming cost V 0 bases and J 5 bases; bases outside gene matches: 3. CDR1 is GTSNPN, CDR2 SVGIG, per germline (reference sequence). CDR3 sequence (DNA): TGTGCCTGGAGTGTAAAACTAGCGGGAGGAGATACGCAGTATTTT. Translated: CAWSVKLAGGDTQYF. Using reference TRBV30 and TRBJ2-3 for the parts outside the CDR3, the full variable domain is SQTIHQWPATLVQPVGSPLSLECTVEGTSNPNLYWYRQAAGRGLQLLFYSVGIGQISSEVPQNLSASRPQDRQFILSSKKLLLSDSGFYLCAWSVKLAGGDTQYFGPGTRLTVL.

In this sample, this clone turned up a few times. The rearrangement links TRBV2 to TRBJ1-1, with a possible D match to TRBD1 (5 bases). CDR3 length: 14 residues. Trimming left V 4 bases short and J 1 base short, with 10 bases between. The germline V gene encodes CDR1 SNHLY and CDR2 FYNNEI. For the CDR3, the DNA is TGTGCCAGCAGTGTCGGGGCTACGAACACTGAAGCTTTCTTT. Translation gives CASSVGATNTEAFF. The complete variable domain, with remaining parts taken from reference TRBV2 and TRBJ1-1, reads EPEVTQTPSHQVTQMGQEVILRCVPISNHLYFYWYRQILGQKVEFLVSFYNNEISEKSEIFDDQFSVERPDGSNFTLKIRSTKLEDSAMYFCASSVGATNTEAFFGQGTRLTVV.

This clone showed up just once. This sequence joins TRBV11-3 and TRBJ2-7; tentatively, D is TRBD1 or TRBD2 (5 bases each). The CDR3 spans 14 residues. Germline V gene sequence: CDR1 SGHNT, CDR2 YENEEA. V was pared by 2 bases and J by 0 bases, with 8 bases between. CDR3 DNA sequence: TGTGCCAGCAGCTTAACTAGGGGCTCCTACGAGCAGTACTTC. Translation: CASSLTRGSYEQYF.

The chain links TRBV5-3 to TRBJ2-1, with D possibly matching TRBD1 (6 bases). TRBV5-3 is annotated as an ORF whose role is uncertain. The CDR3 extends over 15 amino acids. Trimming removed 1 base from V and 3 bases from J, with 11 bases in between. The chain's CDR3 is CARSLWGPYYNEQFF. Written as DNA, the CDR3 is TGTGCCAGAAGCTTGTGGGGGCCTTACTACAATGAGCAGTTCTTC.

The gene calls are TRBV27 and TRBJ1-6, with no clear D. This CDR3 has 17 residues. Looked up from germline, CDR1 is MNHEY and CDR2 is SMNVEV (reference sequence). The germline V and J ends were trimmed by 6 bases and 0 bases, with 15 bases remaining between them. The CDR3 sequence is CASSPPGVSSYNSPLHF. The CDR3 coding sequence is TGTGCCAGCAGCCCACCTGGGGTGAGCTCCTATAATTCACCCCTCCACTTT.

The chain has TRBV2 and TRBJ2-5, with unresolved D. The CDR3 extends over 14 amino acids. Trimming stripped 2 bases from V and 4 bases from J, with 11 bases between. CDR1 and CDR2 (germline): SNHLY, FYNNEI. This chain's CDR3 is CASSESPYGETQYF. The CDR3 nucleotides are TGTGCCAGCAGTGAATCCCCTTACGGAGAGACCCAGTACTTC.

The rearrangement joins TRBV2 to TRBJ1-2; the match to TRBD1 covers 7 bases. The CDR3 is made up of 14 amino acids. Germline V CDR1 and CDR2: SNHLY, FYNNEI. V lost 10 bases and J lost 1; bases outside the gene matches: 9. CDR3 coding DNA: TGTGCCACCACCCTGGACAGGCATAACTATGGCTACACCTTC. It encodes CATTLDRHNYGYTF.

The chain employs TRBV12-5 and TRBJ2-3, with TRBD1 matching 7 bases. V trimming: 3 bases; J trimming: 3 bases; junction bases outside the gene matches: 3. The CDR3 consists of 14 residues. Per the germline V gene, CDR1 is LGHNT and CDR2 is FRNRAP. The DNA of the CDR3 is TGTGCTAGTGGTTTTACAGGGGAGACAGATACGCAGTATTTT. It codes for CASGFTGETDTQYF.

The chain links TRBV7-2 to TRBJ2-5; D not resolved. Per germline, CDR1 SGHTA and CDR2 FQGNSA. Trimming took 3 bases from V and 2 from J, leaving 13 bases between them. The length of the CDR3 is 15 residues. This chain's CDR3 is CASSLSVGSQETQYF. Here the CDR3 DNA reads TGTGCCAGCAGCTTGTCCGTAGGGTCGCAAGAGACCCAGTACTTC.

The chain employs TRBV5-1 and TRBJ2-5; perhaps TRBD1 as D (7 bases). Trimming pared 2 bases from V and 5 bases from J, leaving 13 bases between. CDR1 and CDR2 (germline): SGHRS, YFSETQ. The CDR3 has 14 amino acids. This CDR3 reads CASSLSGGSETQYF. The CDR3 nucleotides read TGCGCCAGCAGCTTATCAGGGGGGTCGGAGACCCAGTACTTC.